These 3 T cell receptor beta chains originate from one sample sequenced in a study of T cell responses to AZD1222 COVID-19 vaccine. The method was immunoSEQ multiplex PCR; TCRdb's version includes in-frame clones alone and lacks a portion of them. The table records roughly 97,000 clones, around nine tenths of them present only once. The sequencing used peripheral blood, collected on day 0 of AZD1222 vaccination. The receptors were sampled from an adult in good health.

The J gene is TRBJ2-2, the V gene TRBV2, with TRBD1 matching 7 bases. Germline values: CDR1 SNHLY, CDR2 FYNNEI. V gave up 6 bases and J gave up 5 bases; unmatched junction bases: 3. CDR3 length: 13 amino acids. CDR3 DNA sequence: TGTGCCAGCAGCCGACAGGGAACCGGGGAGCTGTTTTTT. Translated, it gives CASSRQGTGELFF. Combining the CDR3 with reference TRBV2 and TRBJ2-2 gives the whole variable domain EPEVTQTPSHQVTQMGQEVILRCVPISNHLYFYWYRQILGQKVEFLVSFYNNEISEKSEIFDDQFSVERPDGSNFTLKIRSTKLEDSAMYFCASSRQGTGELFFGEGSRLTVL.

The rearrangement links TRBV29-1 to TRBJ1-2, with D maybe TRBD1 (6 bases). Germline loops: CDR1 SQVTM, CDR2 ANQGSEA. Trimming removed 4 bases from V and 6 bases from J, with 21 bases in between. The CDR3 has 15 residues. CDR3 loop: CSVAGIGGRFDGYTF. CDR3 DNA sequence: TGCAGCGTTGCCGGTATAGGGGGGCGATTCGATGGCTACACCTTC. Supplemented by reference TRBV29-1 and TRBJ1-2, the full variable domain reads SAVISQKPSRDICQRGTSLTIQCQVDSQVTMMFWYRQQPGQSLTLIATANQGSEATYESGFVIDKFPISRPNLTFSTLTVSNMSPEDSSIYLCSVAGIGGRFDGYTFGSGTRLTVV.

This clone has a single count. This sequence joins TRBV29-1 and TRBJ2-4; D is unclear. V shed 4 bases and J shed 6 bases, with 19 bases lying between them. This CDR3 comprises 15 residues. Per germline, CDR1 SQVTM and CDR2 ANQGSEA. CDR3 nucleotide sequence: TGCAGCGTTGTTTGGGGTGGTAACCGGGTAAACATTCAGTACTTC. It yields the protein CSVVWGGNRVNIQYF.